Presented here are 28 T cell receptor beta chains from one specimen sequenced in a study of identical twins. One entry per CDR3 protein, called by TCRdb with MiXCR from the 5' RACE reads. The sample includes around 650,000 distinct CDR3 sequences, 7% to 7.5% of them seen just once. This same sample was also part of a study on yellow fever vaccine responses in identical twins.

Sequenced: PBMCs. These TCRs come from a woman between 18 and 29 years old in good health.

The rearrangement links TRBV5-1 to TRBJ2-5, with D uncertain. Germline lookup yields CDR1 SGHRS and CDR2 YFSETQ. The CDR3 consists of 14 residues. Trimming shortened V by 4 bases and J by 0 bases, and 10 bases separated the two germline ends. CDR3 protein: CASSGDGHQETQYF. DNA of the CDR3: TGCGCCAGCAGCGGAGACGGGCACCAAGAGACCCAGTACTTC.

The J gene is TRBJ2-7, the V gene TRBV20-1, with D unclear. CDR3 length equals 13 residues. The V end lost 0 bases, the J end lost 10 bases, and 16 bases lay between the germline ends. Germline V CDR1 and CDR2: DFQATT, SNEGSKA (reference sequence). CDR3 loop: CSARDPQLQEQYV. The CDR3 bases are TGCAGTGCTAGAGATCCCCAGCTTCAGGAACAGTACGTC.

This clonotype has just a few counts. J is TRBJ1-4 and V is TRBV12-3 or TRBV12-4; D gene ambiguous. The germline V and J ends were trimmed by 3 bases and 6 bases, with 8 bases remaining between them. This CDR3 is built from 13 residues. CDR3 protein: CASSLSGDEKLFF. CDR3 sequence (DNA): TGTGCCAGCAGTTTGAGCGGAGATGAAAAACTGTTTTTT.

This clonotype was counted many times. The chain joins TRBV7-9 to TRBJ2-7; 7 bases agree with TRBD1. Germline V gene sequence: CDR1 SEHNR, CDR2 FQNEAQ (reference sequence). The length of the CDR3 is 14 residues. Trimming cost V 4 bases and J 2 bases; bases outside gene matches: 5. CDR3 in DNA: TGTGCCAGCAGCTCAGACAGGGACACCTACGAGCAGTACGTC. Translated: CASSSDRDTYEQYV.

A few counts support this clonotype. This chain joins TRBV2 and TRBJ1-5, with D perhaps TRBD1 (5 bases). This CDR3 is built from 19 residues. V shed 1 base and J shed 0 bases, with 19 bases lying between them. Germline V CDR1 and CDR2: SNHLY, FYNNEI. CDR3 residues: CASSEVKGNLEFSNQPQHF. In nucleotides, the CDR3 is TGTGCCAGCAGTGAAGTGAAGGGGAATCTGGAATTTAGCAATCAGCCCCAGCATTTT.

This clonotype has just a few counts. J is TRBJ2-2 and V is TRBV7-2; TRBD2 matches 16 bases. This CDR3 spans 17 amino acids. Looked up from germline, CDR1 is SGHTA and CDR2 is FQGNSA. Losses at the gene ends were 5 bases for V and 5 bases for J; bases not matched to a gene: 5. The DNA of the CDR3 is TGTGCCAGCAGCGCCCCGGGACTAGCGGGAGGGACCGGGGAGCTGTTTTTT. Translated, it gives CASSAPGLAGGTGELFF.

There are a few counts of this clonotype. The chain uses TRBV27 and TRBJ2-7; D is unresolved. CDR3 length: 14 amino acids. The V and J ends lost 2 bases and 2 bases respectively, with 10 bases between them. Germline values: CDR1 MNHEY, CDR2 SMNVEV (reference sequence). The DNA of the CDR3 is TGTGCCAGCAGTTTAGGGCCAATTCCCTACGAGCAGTACTTC. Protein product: CASSLGPIPYEQYF.

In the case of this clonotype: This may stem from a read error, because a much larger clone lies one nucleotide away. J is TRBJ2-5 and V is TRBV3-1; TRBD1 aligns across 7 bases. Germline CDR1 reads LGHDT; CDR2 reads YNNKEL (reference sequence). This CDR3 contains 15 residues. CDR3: CASSQTGALIETHYF. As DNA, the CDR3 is TGTGCCAGCAGCCAAACAGGGGCCCTTATTGAGACCCACTACTTC.

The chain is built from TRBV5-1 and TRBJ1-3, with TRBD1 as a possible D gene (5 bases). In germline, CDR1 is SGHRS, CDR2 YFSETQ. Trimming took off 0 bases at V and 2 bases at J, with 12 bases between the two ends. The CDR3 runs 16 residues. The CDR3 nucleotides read TGCGCCAGCAGCTTGGATGGGACGTCCACTGGAAACACCATATATTTT. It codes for CASSLDGTSTGNTIYF.

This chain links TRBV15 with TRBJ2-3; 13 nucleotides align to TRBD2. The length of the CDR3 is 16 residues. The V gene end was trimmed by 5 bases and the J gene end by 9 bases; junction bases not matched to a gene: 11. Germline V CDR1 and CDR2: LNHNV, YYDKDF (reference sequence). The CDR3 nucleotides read TGTGCCACCAGCCGGACTAGCGGGGGCCCTCTAGGCACGCAGTATTTT. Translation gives CATSRTSGGPLGTQYF.

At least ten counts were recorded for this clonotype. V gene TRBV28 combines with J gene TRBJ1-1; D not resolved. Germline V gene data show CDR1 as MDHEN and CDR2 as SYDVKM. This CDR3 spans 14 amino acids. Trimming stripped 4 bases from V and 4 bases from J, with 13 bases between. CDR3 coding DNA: TGTGCCAGCAGTTATGGAAGGGCTGGCACTGAAGCTTTCTTT. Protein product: CASSYGRAGTEAFF.

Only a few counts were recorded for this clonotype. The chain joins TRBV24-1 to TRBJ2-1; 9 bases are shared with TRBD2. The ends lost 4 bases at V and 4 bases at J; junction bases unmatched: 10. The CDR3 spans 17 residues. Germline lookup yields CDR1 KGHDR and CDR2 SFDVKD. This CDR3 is CATSDRKAGGLYNEQFF. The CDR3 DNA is TGTGCCACCAGTGACCGCAAAGCGGGAGGCCTTTACAATGAGCAGTTCTTC.

The CDR3 DNA follows: TGTGCCAGCAGACCCGGGACAGGGGGTTTTGAGCAGTTCTTC. The encoded protein is CASRPGTGGFEQFF. The chain recombines TRBV28 with TRBJ2-1, with TRBD1 matching 11 bases. The junction had 7 bases not matched to a gene; V was cut back by 6 bases and J by 9 bases. Germline V gene data show CDR1 as MDHEN and CDR2 as SYDVKM. The CDR3 totals 14 residues.

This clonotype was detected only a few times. The CDR3 loop is CASSLPDYSNEQFF. The CDR3, as DNA: TGTGCCAGCAGCTTACCGGACTACAGCAATGAGCAGTTCTTC. V usage is TRBV7-8 and J usage is TRBJ2-1; D is perhaps TRBD2 (6 bases). There are 14 residues in the CDR3. V gave up 2 bases and J gave up 6 bases, with 11 bases separating them. CDR1 SGHVS and CDR2 FQNEAQ come from the germline V gene.

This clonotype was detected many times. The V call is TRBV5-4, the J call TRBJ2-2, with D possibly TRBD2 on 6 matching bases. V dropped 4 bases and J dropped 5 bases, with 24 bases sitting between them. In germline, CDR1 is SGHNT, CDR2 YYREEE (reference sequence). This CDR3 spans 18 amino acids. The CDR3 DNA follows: TGTGCCAGCAGCATCCCCCGGGCGGGACCTCGAGGGACCGGGGAGCTGTTTTTT. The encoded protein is CASSIPRAGPRGTGELFF. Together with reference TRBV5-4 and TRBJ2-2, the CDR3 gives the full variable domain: ETGVTQSPTHLIKTRGQQVTLRCSSQSGHNTVSWYQQALGQGPQFIFQYYREEENGRGNFPPRFSGLQFPNYSSELNVNALELDDSALYLCASSIPRAGPRGTGELFFGEGSRLTVL.

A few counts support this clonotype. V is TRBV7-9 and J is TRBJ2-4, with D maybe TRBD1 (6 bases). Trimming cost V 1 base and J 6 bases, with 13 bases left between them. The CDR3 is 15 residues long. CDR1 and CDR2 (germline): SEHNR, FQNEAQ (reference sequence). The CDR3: CASSLDHRVGNIQYF. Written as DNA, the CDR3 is TGTGCCAGCAGCTTAGATCACAGGGTGGGAAACATTCAGTACTTC.

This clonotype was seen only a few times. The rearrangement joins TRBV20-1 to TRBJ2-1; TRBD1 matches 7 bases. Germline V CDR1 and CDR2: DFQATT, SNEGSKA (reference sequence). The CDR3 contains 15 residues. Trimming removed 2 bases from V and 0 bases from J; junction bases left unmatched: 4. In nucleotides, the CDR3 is TGCAGTGCTAGAACTACAGGGGACTCCTACAATGAGCAGTTCTTC. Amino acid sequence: CSARTTGDSYNEQFF.

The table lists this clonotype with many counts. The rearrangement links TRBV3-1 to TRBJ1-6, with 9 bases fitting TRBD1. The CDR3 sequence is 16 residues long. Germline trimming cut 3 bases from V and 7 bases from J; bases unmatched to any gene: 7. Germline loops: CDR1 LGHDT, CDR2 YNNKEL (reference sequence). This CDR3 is CASSQWGQGQNSPLHF. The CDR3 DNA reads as TGTGCCAGCAGCCAGTGGGGACAGGGACAAAATTCACCCCTCCACTTT.

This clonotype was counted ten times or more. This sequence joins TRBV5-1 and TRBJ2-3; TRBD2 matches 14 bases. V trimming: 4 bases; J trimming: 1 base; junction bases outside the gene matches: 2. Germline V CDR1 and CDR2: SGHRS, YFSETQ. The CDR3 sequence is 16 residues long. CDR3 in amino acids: CASSPGLAGGTDTQYF. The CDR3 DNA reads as TGCGCCAGCAGCCCGGGACTAGCGGGGGGCACAGATACGCAGTATTTT.

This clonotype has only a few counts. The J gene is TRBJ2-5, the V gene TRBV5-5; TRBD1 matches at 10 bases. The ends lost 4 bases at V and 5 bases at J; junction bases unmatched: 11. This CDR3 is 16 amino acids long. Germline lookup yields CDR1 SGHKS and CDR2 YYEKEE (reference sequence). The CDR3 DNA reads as TGTGCCAGCAGCCTTGCGGGACAGGGGTTTTTCGAGACCCAGTACTTC. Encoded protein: CASSLAGQGFFETQYF.

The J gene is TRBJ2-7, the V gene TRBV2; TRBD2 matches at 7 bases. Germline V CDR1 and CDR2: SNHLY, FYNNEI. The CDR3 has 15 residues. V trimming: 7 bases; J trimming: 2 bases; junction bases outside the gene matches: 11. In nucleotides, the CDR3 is TGTGCCAGCAAACCGGGACTACCGAATCCCTACGAGCAGTACTTC. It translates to CASKPGLPNPYEQYF. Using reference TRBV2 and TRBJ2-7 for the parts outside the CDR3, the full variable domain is EPEVTQTPSHQVTQMGQEVILRCVPISNHLYFYWYRQILGQKVEFLVSFYNNEISEKSEIFDDQFSVERPDGSNFTLKIRSTKLEDSAMYFCASKPGLPNPYEQYFGPGTRLTVT.

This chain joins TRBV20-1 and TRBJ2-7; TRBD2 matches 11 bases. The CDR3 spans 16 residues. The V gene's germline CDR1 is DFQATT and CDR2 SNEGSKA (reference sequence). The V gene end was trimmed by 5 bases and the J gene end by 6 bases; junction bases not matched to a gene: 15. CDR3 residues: CSALVVGSGRVGEQYF. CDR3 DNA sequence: TGCAGTGCTTTAGTGGTGGGTAGCGGGAGGGTGGGCGAGCAGTACTTC.

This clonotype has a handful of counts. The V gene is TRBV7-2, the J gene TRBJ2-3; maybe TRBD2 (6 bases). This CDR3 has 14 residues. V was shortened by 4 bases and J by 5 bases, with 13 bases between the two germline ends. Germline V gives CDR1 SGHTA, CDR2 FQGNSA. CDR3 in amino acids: CASSSLAGKDTQYF. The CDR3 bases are TGTGCCAGCAGCTCCCTCGCGGGAAAAGATACGCAGTATTTT.

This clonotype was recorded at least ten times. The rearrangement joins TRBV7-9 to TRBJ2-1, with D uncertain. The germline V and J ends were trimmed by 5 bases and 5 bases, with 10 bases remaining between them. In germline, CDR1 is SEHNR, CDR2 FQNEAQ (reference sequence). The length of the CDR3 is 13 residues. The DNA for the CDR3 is TGTGCCAGCAGCCAGACTTGGGACAATGAGCAGTTCTTC. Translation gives CASSQTWDNEQFF.

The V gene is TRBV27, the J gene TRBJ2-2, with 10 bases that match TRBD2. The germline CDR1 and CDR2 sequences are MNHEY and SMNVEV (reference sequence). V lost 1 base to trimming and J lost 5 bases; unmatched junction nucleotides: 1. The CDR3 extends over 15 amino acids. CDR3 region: CASSLFSGGTGELFF. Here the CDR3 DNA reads TGTGCCAGCAGTTTATTTAGCGGGGGGACCGGGGAGCTGTTTTTT.

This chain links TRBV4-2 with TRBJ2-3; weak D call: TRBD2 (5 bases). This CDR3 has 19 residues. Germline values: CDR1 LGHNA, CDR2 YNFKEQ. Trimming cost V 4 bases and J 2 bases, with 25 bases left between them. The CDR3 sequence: CASSPYPISAPGDTDTQYF. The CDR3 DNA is TGTGCCAGCAGCCCTTACCCCATTTCGGCCCCCGGGGACACAGATACGCAGTATTTT.

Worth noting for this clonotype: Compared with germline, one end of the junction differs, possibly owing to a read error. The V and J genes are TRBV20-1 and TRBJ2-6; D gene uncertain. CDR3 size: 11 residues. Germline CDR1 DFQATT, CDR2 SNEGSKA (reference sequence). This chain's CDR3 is CGFSGANVLTF. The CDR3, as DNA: TGTGGCTTCTCTGGGGCCAACGTCCTGACTTTC.

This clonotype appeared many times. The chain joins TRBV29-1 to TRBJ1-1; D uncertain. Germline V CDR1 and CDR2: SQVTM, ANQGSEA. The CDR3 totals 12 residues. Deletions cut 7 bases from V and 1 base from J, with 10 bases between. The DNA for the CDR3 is TGCAGCGCTGCGGAGAGGAACACTGAAGCTTTCTTT. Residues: CSAAERNTEAFF. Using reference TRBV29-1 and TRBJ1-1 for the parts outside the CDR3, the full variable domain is SAVISQKPSRDICQRGTSLTIQCQVDSQVTMMFWYRQQPGQSLTLIATANQGSEATYESGFVIDKFPISRPNLTFSTLTVSNMSPEDSSIYLCSAAERNTEAFFGQGTRLTVV.